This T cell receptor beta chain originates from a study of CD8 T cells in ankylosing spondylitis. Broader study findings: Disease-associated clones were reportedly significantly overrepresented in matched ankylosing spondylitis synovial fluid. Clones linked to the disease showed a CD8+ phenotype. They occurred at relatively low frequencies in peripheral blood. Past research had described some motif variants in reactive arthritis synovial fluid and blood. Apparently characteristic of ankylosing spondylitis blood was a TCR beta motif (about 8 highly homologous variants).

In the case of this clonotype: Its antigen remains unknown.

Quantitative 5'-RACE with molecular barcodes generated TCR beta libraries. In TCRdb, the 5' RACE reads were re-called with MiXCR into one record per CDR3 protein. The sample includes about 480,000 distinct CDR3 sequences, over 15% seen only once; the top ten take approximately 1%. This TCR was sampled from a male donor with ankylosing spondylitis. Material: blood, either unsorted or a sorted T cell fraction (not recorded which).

This CDR3 is CASSPITGNTEAFF. The CDR3, as DNA: TGTGCCAGCAGCCCAATCACCGGGAACACTGAAGCTTTCTTT. V usage is TRBV7-6 and J usage is TRBJ1-1; D is unclear. The CDR3 has 14 residues. The V gene lost 5 bases and the J gene lost 1 base, with 11 bases spanning the gap. Looked up from germline, CDR1 is SGHVS and CDR2 is FNYEAQ.